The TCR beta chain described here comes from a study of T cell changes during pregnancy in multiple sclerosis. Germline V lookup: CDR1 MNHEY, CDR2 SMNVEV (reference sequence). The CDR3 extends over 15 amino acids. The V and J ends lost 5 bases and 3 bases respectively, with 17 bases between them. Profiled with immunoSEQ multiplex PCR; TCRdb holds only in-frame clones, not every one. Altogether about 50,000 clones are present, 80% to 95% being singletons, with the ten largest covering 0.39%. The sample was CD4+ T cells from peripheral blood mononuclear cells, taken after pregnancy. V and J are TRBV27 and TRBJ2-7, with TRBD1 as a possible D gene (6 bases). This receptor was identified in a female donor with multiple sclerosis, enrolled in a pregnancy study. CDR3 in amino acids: CASSPLTGFDYEQYF. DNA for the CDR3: TGTGCCAGCAGTCCTTTGACAGGCTTTGACTACGAGCAGTACTTC.